Listed below are T cell receptor beta chains from one sample, sequenced in a study of human T cells and chemical hapten exposure. In TCRdb, the RACE reads were re-called with MiXCR into one record per CDR3 protein. The table has about 89,000 distinct CDR3 sequences, approximately 10% seen once. Sequences were derived from whole blood, sampled in connection with sensitization to the hapten diphenylcyclopropenone (DPC). The receptors originated from a woman aged 55-70 years with alopecia areata. Some clones in this sample may be carry-over from other donors' samples. The CDR3 runs from the conserved cysteine through the conserved F or W. Each record gives: J gene, clone size, D gene, V gene, CDR3 DNA, CDR3 protein. D genes are given only for firm matches. Where a row states a size, it is once, few, many or the class of an expanded clone; other rows omit it.

TRBJ2-2	.	TRBD1	TRBV5-1	TGCGCCAGCAGCTTGGTAGGGACAGCGAACACCGGGGAGCTGTTTTTT	CASSLVGTANTGELFF
TRBJ1-4	few	.	TRBV18	TGTGCCAGCTCACGGCAGCGACTATACGAAAAACTGTTTTTT	CASSRQRLYEKLFF
TRBJ1-5	many	.	TRBV11-1	TGTGCCAGCAGCTTTGGCCTCAATCAGCCCCAGCATTTT	CASSFGLNQPQHF
TRBJ1-6	many	.	TRBV12-2	TGTGCAAGTCGCTTATCGTCTTGGTCCTATAATTCACCCCTCCACTTT	CASRLSSWSYNSPLHF
TRBJ1-5	few	.	TRBV6-2/TRBV6-3	TGTGCCAGCAGTTTTTCGGGGCTTCCGGTTCAGCCCCAGCATTTT	CASSFSGLPVQPQHF
TRBJ2-1	.	.	TRBV7-8	TGTGCCAGCAGCTCACAATATGGGTACAATGAGCAGTTCTTC	CASSSQYGYNEQFF
TRBJ1-1	many	TRBD1	TRBV18	TGTGCCAGCTCACCTCAAACCGGGACAGTGAACACTGAAGCTTTCTTT	CASSPQTGTVNTEAFF
TRBJ1-3	many	.	TRBV9	TGTGCCAGCAGCGCTTCCTTGACGGGGAGCTCTGGAAACACCATATATTTT	CASSASLTGSSGNTIYF
TRBJ1-3	many	TRBD1	TRBV5-4	TGTGCCAGCAGCCCGGACAGGGTCTCTTTTTCTGGAAACACCATATATTTT	CASSPDRVSFSGNTIYF
TRBJ2-7	.	.	TRBV3-1	TGTGCCAGCAGCCAAGATCTCAGCCTACGGGTTGACTACGAGCAGTACTTC	CASSQDLSLRVDYEQYF
TRBJ1-5	many	.	TRBV15	TGTGCCACCAGCAGAGCTCTCACGGGAATATATAGCAATCAGCCCCAGCATTTT	CATSRALTGIYSNQPQHF
TRBJ2-7	many	.	TRBV12-3/TRBV12-4	TGTGCCAGCAGTTTATCCTCCGGCGGGGGCGGCTACGAGCAGTACTTC	CASSLSSGGGGYEQYF
TRBJ1-5	few	.	TRBV29-1	TGCAGCGTATCCAGAGGCAGTAGCAATCAGCCCCAGCATTTT	CSVSRGSSNQPQHF
TRBJ1-1	few	TRBD1	TRBV7-9	TGTGCCAGCAGCAATTACAGGGGGCACATGAACACTGAAGCTTTCTTT	CASSNYRGHMNTEAFF
TRBJ2-1	many	TRBD2	TRBV30	TGTGCCTGGAGTGTATGGGGGGGGTCTTACAATGAGCAGTTCTTC	CAWSVWGGSYNEQFF
TRBJ1-2	.	TRBD1	TRBV29-1	TGCAGCGCCACCGGGACAGGGGAGGATGGCTACACCTTC	CSATGTGEDGYTF
TRBJ2-1	many	.	TRBV5-1	TGCGCCAGCAGCTTGGGGGGACTTTCCAATGAGCAGTTCTTC	CASSLGGLSNEQFF
TRBJ2-3	once	TRBD1	TRBV7-8	TGTGCCAGCAGCTTAGACAGGGGGTACGCAGATACGCAGTATTTT	CASSLDRGYADTQYF
TRBJ1-4	many	.	TRBV6-5	TGTGCCAGCAGTTACCACCTCACGACAGATAATGAAAAACTGTTTTTT	CASSYHLTTDNEKLFF
TRBJ2-3	.	.	TRBV6-2/TRBV6-3	TGTGCCAGCAGTTCTGGGGAGCCCACAGATACGCAGTATTTT	CASSSGEPTDTQYF
TRBJ2-4	many	.	TRBV10-1	TGCGCCAGCAGTGAGTATACAACCAGAAATATTCAGTACTTC	CASSEYTTRNIQYF
TRBJ2-3	.	.	TRBV5-1	TGCGCCAGCAGCTTGGCCAGGGATACGCAGTATTTT	CASSLARDTQYF
TRBJ2-7	.	.	TRBV7-2	TGTGCCAGCCAGGGCAGGACTTATAGGTACGAGCAGTACTTC	CASQGRTYRYEQYF
TRBJ2-3	few	.	TRBV29-1	TGCAGCGTTGAAGGAGTTAACACAGATACGCAGTATTTT	CSVEGVNTDTQYF
TRBJ1-2	many	.	TRBV20-1	TGCAGTGCTAGAGATCCCGGGACGCCGAACTATGGCTACACCTTC	CSARDPGTPNYGYTF
TRBJ1-2	.	TRBD1	TRBV5-1	TGCGCCAGCAGCTTGGCGCCAACAGGGGGCTCGATGAGTTATGGCTACACCTTC	CASSLAPTGGSMSYGYTF
TRBJ1-5	.	.	TRBV18	TGTGCCAGCTCACCAGGGGATCTTGCTCAGCCCCAGCATTTT	CASSPGDLAQPQHF
TRBJ2-3	.	.	TRBV6-4	TGTGCCAGCAGTGAGCAGGGTGGGGATACGCAGTATTTT	CASSEQGGDTQYF
TRBJ2-7	few	TRBD1	TRBV9	TGTGCCAGCAGCGTTCAGGGACAGGGCGAGCAGTACTTC	CASSVQGQGEQYF
TRBJ1-4	few	TRBD1	TRBV5-1	TGCGCCAGCAGCTTGGAGGAGGGGGCGAGTGAAAAACTGTTTTTT	CASSLEEGASEKLFF
TRBJ1-6	many	TRBD1	TRBV18	TGTGCCAGCTCACGCATCGACAGGGTGGATAATTCACCCCTCCACTTT	CASSRIDRVDNSPLHF
TRBJ2-1	.	.	TRBV12-5	TGTGCTAGTGGTCTGAACAGGGTGGAATTCTACAATGAGCAGTTCTTC	CASGLNRVEFYNEQFF